This TCR beta chain derives from a study of blood T cell repertoires in COVID-19. TCRdb keeps only in-frame clones here, not all; method: immunoSEQ multiplex PCR. The table records about 280,000 clones, 87% of them present only once. In its sample, this clone was seen once. Self-reported history from a screening survey and questionnaire set each donor's cohort. The CDR3 runs to 15 residues. Germline values: CDR1 MNHNS, CDR2 SASEGT. V lost 3 bases to trimming and J lost 0 bases, with 12 bases between them. V usage is TRBV6-1 and J usage is TRBJ2-7; D is undetermined. The sequencing input was PBMCs or T cells enriched from blood (not recorded which). The origin of this receptor is a woman aged 40-49 years who had recovered from COVID-19. CDR3 loop: CASSDGSSGSYEQYF. DNA of the CDR3: TGTGCCAGCAGTGATGGTAGTTCGGGCTCCTACGAGCAGTACTTC.